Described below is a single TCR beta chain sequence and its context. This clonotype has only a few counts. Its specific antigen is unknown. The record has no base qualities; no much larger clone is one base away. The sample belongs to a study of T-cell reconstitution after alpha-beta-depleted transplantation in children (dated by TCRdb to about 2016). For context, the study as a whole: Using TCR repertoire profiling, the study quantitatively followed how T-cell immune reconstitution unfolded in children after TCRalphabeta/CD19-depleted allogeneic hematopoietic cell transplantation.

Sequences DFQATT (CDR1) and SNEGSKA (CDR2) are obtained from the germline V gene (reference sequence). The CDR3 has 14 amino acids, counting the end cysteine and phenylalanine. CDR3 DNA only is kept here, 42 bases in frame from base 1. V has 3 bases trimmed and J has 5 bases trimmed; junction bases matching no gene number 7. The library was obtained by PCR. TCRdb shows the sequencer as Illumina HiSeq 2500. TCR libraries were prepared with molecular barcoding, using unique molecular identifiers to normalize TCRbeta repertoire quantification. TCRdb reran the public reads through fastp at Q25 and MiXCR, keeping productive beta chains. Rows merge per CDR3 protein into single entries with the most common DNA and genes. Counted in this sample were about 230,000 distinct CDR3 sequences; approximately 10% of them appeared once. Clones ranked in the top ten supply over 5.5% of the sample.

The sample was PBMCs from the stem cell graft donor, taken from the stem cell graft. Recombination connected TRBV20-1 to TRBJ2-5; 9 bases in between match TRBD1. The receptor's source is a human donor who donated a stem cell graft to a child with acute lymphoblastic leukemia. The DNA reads TGCAGTGCTAGGGGACAGGGAGTTTGGGAGACCCAGTACTTC. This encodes CSARGQGVWETQYF.